The source of this TCR beta chain is a study of HIV-infected patients and healthy controls. V gave up 5 bases and J gave up 5 bases, with 10 bases separating them. Germline V gene sequence: CDR1 KGHSH, CDR2 LQKENI. The CDR3 totals 12 residues. A single record per CDR3 protein comes from TCRdb applying MiXCR to the 5' RACE reads. The sample records about 64,000 distinct CDR3 sequences, 15% to 20% being singletons. The chain combines TRBV18 with TRBJ2-7; D might be TRBD1 (6 bases). This receptor was obtained from a human donor in good health. The source material was CD4+ T cells from blood. CDR3 sequence reads: CASSKQGDEQYF. The CDR3 nucleotides read TGTGCCAGCTCAAAACAGGGAGACGAGCAGTACTTC. The full variable domain, completed using reference TRBV18 and TRBJ2-7, is NAGVMQNPRHLVRRRGQEARLRCSPMKGHSHVYWYRQLPEEGLKFMVYLQKENIIDESGMPKERFSAEFPKEGPSILRIQQVVRGDSAAYFCASSKQGDEQYFGPGTRLTVT.